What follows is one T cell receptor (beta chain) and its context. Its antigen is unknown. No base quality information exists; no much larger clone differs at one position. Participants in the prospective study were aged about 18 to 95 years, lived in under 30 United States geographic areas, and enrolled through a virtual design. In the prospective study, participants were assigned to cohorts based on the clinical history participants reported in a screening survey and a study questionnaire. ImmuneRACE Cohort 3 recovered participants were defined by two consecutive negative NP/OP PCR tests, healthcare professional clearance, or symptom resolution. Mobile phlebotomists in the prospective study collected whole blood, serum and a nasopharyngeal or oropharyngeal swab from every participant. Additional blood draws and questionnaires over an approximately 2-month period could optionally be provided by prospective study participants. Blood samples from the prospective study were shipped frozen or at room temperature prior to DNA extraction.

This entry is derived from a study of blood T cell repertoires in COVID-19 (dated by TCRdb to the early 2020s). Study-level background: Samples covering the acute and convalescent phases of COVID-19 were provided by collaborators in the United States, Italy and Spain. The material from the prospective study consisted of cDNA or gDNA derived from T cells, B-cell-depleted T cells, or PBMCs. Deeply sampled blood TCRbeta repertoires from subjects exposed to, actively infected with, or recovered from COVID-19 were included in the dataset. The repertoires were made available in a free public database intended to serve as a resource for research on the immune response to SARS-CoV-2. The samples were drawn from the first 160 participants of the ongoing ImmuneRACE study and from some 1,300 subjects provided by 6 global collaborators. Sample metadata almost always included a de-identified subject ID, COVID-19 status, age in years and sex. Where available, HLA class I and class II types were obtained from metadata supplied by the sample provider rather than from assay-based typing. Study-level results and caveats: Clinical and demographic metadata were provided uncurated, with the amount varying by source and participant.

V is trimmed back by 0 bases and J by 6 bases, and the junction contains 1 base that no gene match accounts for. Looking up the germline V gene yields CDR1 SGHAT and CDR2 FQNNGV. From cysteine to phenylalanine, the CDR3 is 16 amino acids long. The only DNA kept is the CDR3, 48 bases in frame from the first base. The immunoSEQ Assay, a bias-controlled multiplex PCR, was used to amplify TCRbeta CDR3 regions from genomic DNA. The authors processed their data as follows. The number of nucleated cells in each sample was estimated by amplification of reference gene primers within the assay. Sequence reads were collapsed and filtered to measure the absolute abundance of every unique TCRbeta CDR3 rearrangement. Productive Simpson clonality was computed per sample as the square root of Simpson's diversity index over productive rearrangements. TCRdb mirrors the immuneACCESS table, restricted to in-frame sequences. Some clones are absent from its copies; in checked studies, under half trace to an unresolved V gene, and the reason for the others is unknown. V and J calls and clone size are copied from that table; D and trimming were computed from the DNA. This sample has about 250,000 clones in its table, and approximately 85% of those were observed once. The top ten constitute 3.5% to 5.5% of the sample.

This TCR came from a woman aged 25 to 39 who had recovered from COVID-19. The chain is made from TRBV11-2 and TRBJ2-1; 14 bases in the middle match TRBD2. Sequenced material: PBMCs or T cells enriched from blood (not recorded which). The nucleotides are TGTGCCAGCAGCTTAGAGGGGACTAGCGGGAGCAATGAGCAGTTCTTC. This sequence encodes CASSLEGTSGSNEQFF.